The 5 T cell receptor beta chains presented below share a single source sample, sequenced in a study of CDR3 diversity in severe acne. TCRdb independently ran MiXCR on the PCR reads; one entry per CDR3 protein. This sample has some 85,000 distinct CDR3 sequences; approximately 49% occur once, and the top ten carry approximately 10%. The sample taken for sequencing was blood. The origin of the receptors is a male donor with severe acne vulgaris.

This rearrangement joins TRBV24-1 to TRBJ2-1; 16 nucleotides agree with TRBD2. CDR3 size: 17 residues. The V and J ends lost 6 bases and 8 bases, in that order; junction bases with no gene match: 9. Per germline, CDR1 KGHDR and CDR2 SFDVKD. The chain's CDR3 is CATSSIGTSGRVYEQFF. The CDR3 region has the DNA TGTGCCACCAGTTCGATCGGGACTAGCGGGAGGGTCTATGAGCAGTTCTTC.

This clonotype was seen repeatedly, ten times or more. DNA for the CDR3: TGTGCCAGCAGCTACCGGGTAGCGGGAGAAACCCAGTACTTC. Its protein product is CASSYRVAGETQYF. The chain couples TRBV7-2 to TRBJ2-5; 9 bases match TRBD2. This CDR3 has 14 amino acids. CDR1 is SGHTA, CDR2 FQGNSA, per germline. V trimming: 4 bases; J trimming: 8 bases; junction bases outside the gene matches: 8. Full variable domain (outside the CDR3, taken from reference TRBV7-2 and TRBJ2-5): GAGVSQSPSNKVTEKGKDVELRCDPISGHTALYWYRQSLGQGLEFLIYFQGNSAPDKSGLPSDRFSAERTGGSVSTLTIQRTQQEDSAVYLCASSYRVAGETQYFGPGTRLLVL.

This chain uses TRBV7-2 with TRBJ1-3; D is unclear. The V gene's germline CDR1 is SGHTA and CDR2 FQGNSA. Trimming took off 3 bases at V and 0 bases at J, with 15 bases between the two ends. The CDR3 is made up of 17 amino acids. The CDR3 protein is CASSFGGTGSSGNTIYF. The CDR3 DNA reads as TGTGCCAGCAGCTTCGGCGGCACCGGTTCCTCTGGAAACACCATATATTTT.

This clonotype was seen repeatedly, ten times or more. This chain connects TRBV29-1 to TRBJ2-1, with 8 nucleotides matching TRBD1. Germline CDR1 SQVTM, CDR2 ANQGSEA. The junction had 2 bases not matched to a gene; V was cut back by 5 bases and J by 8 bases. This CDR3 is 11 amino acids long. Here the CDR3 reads CSVLQGDEQFF. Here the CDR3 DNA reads TGCAGCGTTCTACAGGGGGATGAGCAGTTCTTC.

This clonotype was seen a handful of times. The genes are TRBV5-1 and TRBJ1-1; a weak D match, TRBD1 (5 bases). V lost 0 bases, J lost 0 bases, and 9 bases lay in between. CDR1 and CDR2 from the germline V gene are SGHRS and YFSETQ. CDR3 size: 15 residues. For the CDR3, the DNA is TGCGCCAGCAGCTTGGCGGGCAGGGTGAACACTGAAGCTTTCTTT. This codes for CASSLAGRVNTEAFF.